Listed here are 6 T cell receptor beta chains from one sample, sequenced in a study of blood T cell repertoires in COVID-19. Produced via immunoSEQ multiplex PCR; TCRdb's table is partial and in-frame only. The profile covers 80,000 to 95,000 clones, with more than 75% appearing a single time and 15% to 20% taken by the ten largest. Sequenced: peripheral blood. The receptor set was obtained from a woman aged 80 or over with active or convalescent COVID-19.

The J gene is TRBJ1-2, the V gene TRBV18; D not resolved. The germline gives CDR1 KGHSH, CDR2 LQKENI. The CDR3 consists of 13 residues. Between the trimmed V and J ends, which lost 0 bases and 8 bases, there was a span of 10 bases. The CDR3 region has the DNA TGTGCCAGCTCACCACCGAACTGGAGGGGCTACACCTTC. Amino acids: CASSPPNWRGYTF.

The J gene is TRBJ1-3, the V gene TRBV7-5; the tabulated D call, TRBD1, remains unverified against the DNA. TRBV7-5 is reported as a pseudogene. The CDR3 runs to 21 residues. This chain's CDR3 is CARSLPYQARETGSSGNTIYF. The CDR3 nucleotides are TGTGCCAGAAGCTTACCCTATCAGGCACGAGAGACAGGATCCTCTGGAAACACCATATATTTT.

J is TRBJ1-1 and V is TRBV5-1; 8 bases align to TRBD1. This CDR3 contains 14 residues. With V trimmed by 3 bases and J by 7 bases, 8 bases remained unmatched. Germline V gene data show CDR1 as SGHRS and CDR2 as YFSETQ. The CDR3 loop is CASSSNSGGVEAFF. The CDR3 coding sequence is TGCGCCAGCAGCTCCAACTCAGGGGGCGTTGAAGCTTTCTTT.

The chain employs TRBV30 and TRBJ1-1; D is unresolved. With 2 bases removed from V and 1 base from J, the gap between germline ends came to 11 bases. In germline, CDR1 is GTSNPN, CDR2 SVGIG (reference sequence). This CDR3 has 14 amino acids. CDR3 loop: CAWSSNFANTEAFF. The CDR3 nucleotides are TGTGCCTGGAGTTCGAACTTCGCGAACACTGAAGCTTTCTTT.

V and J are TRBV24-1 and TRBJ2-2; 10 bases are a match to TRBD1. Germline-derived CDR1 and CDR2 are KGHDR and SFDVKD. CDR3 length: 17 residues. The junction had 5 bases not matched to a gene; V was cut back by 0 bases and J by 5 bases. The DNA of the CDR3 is TGTGCCACCAGTGATTTGCGGACAGGGGGTGGGACCGGGGAGCTGTTTTTT. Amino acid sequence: CATSDLRTGGGTGELFF.

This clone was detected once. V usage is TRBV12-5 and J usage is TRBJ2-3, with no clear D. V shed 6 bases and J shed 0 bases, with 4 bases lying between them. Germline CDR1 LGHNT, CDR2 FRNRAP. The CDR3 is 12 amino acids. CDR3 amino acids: CASGLSTDTQYF. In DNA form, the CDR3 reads TGTGCTAGTGGCCTTAGCACAGATACGCAGTATTTT.